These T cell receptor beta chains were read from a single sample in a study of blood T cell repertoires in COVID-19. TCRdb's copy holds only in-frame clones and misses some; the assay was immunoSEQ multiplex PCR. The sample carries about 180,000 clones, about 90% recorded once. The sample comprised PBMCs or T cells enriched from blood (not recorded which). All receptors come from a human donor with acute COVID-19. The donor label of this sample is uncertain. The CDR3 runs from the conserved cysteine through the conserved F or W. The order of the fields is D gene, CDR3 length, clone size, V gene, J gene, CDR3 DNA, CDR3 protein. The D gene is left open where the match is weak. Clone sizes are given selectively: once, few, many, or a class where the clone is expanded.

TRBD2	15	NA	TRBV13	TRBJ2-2	TGTGCCAGCACCCTAAGCGGGGGGGCTGGCGGGGAGCTGTTTTTT	CASTLSGGAGGELFF
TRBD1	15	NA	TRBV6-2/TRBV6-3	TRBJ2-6	TGTGCCAGCAGCTCCGACAGGGCTGGGGCCAACGTCCTGACTTTC	CASSSDRAGANVLTF
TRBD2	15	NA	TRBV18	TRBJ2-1	TGTGCCAGCTCCACCCCGCGGGGGGGCTACAATGAGCAGTTCTTC	CASSTPRGGYNEQFF
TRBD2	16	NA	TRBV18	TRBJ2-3	TGTGCCAGCTCACCACTTTCCCAGCGGGGGGCAGATACGCAGTATTTT	CASSPLSQRGADTQYF
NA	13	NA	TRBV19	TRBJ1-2	TGTGCCACCGGGAGGGGATCTAACTATGGCTACACCTTC	CATGRGSNYGYTF
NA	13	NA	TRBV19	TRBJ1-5	TGTGCCAGTAGTACTCCGTTCAATCAGCCCCAGCATTTT	CASSTPFNQPQHF
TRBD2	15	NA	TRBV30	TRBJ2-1	TGTGCCGGGCCCAAGGGGGTAGCGGGGGACAATGAGCAGTTCTTC	CAGPKGVAGDNEQFF
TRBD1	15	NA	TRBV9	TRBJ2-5	TGTGCCAGCAGCGTGAAGGACAGGGGATGGGAGACCCAGTACTTC	CASSVKDRGWETQYF
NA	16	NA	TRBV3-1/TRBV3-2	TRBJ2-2	TGTGCCAGCACCTACTCCTCCGCCAGGGATCCCGGGGAGCTGTTTTTT	CASTYSSARDPGELFF
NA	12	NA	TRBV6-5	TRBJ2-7	TGTGCCAGCAGCCCAGGGGCGTACGAGCAGTACTTC	CASSPGAYEQYF
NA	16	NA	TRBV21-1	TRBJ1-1	TGTGCCAGCAGCAAAAAGAGAACAGGGATGTACACTGAAGCTTTCTTT	CASSKKRTGMYTEAFF
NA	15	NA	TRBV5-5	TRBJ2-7	TGTGCCAGCAGCTGGGGCCTCGATAGGTATCACACTCTTACCTTC	CASSWGLDRYHTLTF
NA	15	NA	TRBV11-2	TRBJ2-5	TGTGCCAGCAGCTTCCGAGACAGAGACCAAGAGACCCAGTACTTC	CASSFRDRDQETQYF
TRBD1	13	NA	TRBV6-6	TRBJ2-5	TGTGCCGCACAAAGGGGGCTCCAAGAGACCCAGTACTTC	CAAQRGLQETQYF
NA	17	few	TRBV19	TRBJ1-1	TGTGCCAGTACCGCAGTGACAGGCCTCCTCGTGAACACTGAAGCTTTCTTT	CASTAVTGLLVNTEAFF
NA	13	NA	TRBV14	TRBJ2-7	TGTGCCAGCAGCCCCTTCGGGGGGCACGAGCAGTACTTC	CASSPFGGHEQYF
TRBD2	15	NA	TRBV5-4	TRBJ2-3	TGTGCCAGCAGCTGGTCGGGAGGCCGCACAGATACGCAGTATTTT	CASSWSGGRTDTQYF
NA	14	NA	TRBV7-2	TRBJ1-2	TGTGCCAGCAGCACCGTTGGAGCTAACTATGGCTACACCTTC	CASSTVGANYGYTF
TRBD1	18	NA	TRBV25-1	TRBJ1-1	TGTGCCAGCAGTGCGACTAAACGCTGGGACAGAAAGAACACTGAAGCTTTCTTT	CASSATKRWDRKNTEAFF
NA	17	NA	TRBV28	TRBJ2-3	TGTGCCAGCAGTCCCCTTTCGTCGGCCGGGAGCACAGATACGCAGTATTTT	CASSPLSSAGSTDTQYF
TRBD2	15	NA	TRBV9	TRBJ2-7	TGTGCCAGCAGCGTACGGGGGGGGAATCCCTACGAGCAGTACTTC	CASSVRGGNPYEQYF
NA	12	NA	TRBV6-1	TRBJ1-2	TGTGCCAGCAGTGAAGGAAACAGGCAAAGTACCTTC	CASSEGNRQSTF
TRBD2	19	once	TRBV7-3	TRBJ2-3	TGTGCCAGCAGCTTCAAAGGACTAGCGGGGGCAGCCACACCAGATACGCAGTATTTT	CASSFKGLAGAATPDTQYF
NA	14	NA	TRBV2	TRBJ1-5	TGTGCCAGCAGTGGCAGGGCGGCCAATCAGCCCCAGCATTTT	CASSGRAANQPQHF
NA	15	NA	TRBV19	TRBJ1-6	TGTGCCAGTAGTATAGATCGGGGTGCTAATTCACCCCTCCACTTT	CASSIDRGANSPLHF
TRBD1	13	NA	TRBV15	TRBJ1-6	TGTGCCACCAGCAACAGGGGCGAATCACCCCTCCACTTT	CATSNRGESPLHF
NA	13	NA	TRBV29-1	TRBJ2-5	TGCAGCGTTGATTTGGCTGGGGGCCGGACCCAGTACTTC	CSVDLAGGRTQYF
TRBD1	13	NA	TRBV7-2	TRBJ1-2	TGTGCCAGCAGACGTGGACAGGGAGATGGCTACACCTTC	CASRRGQGDGYTF
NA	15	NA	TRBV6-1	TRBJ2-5	TGTGCCAGCAGTGAATTCAGGGGTGGGATCGAGACCCAGTACTTC	CASSEFRGGIETQYF
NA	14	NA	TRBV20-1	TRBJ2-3	TGCAGTGCTAGTAAGGGGGGGGGCGCAGATACGCAGTATTTT	CSASKGGGADTQYF
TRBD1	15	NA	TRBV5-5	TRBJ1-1	TGTGCCAGCAGTCCCCCCGGGACAGGGATCCTTGAAGCTTTCTTT	CASSPPGTGILEAFF
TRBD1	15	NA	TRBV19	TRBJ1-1	TGTGCCAGTAGGGGTGAGCCAGGGGGCAGGGCTGAAGCTTTCTTT	CASRGEPGGRAEAFF
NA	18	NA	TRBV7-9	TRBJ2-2	TGTGCCAGCAGCTCCATCAGAGGGTTGGATGGCTCCACCGGGGAGCTGTTTTTT	CASSSIRGLDGSTGELFF
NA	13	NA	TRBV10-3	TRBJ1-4	TGTGCCATCAGTGAGTCTGACAGCGAAAAACTGTTTTTT	CAISESDSEKLFF
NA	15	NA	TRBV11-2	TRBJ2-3	TGTGCCAGCAGCTCATCGGTGGGGGCCACAGATACGCAGTATTTT	CASSSSVGATDTQYF
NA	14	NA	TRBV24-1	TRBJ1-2	TGTGCCACCAGTGATTTTGCCAGAAACTATGGCTACACCTTC	CATSDFARNYGYTF